This T cell receptor (beta chain) was profiled in a study of cytomegalovirus exposure and HLA in healthy donors listed by TCRdb under 2017. Background on the whole study: An earlier analysis of 550 to 700 of the donors reported approximately 290 Gb of sequence data and roughly 110 million unique TCR beta sequences from about 179 million T cells. An early release covering 550 to 700 HLA-typed donors comprised about 320 gigabases of sequencing data and around 80 million unique TCR sequences. Of the roughly 400 genotyped donors, about 84% fell in the genetic ancestry cluster associated with self-reported Caucasian donors. The study aimed to test whether signatures of past pathogen exposure could be identified by cataloging public T cell receptors. The study profiled the T cell repertoires of 550 to 700 subjects by immunosequencing and related them to cytomegalovirus serostatus. Along with the approximately 700-subject first cohort, a separate validation cohort of over a hundred different subjects was used. High-throughput TCR immunosequencing, statistical association of individual TCRs with disease status, and machine learning were combined to predict cytomegalovirus infection status. A later analysis re-examined previously published TCR beta repertoires from about 700 donors and added high-resolution HLA genotyping to investigate patterns of TCR occurrence. Rather than using new phenotypic data, the later analysis identified candidate immune exposures from TCR beta sequences and from how often those sequences occurred across donors. An earlier analysis of roughly 600 of the donors used high-throughput TCR beta sequencing to judge whether each TCR beta V gene segment behaved as functional or pseudogenic. Alongside the repertoire data, information on donor age, sex, ethnicity and CMV serostatus was compiled. A later genetic analysis took genome-wide SNP genotypes for about three fifths of the roughly 670 donors and used that subset as a discovery cohort. All discovery cohort repertoires had been generated on a single sequencing platform. HLA typing included class I and class II loci at four-digit resolution. Typing coverage differed by locus: A, B, C, DRB1 and DQB1 were typed in about 629-640 donors, DQA1 in about 500, DPA1 in around 580, and DPB1 in just under 490. Roughly 5 DR-DQ haplotypes were handled as single units for association and clustering, since linkage in the cohort was strong. Among some 400 genotyped donors of the cohort, an average of about 240,000 unique TCR beta nucleotide sequences was sequenced per donor, of which about 18% were non-productive. Overall study results and their limits: Because the 87-base-pair reads could not distinguish some IMGT-functional V segments, including TRBV6-2 and TRBV6-3, those segments were excluded. According to a later analysis, parvovirus B19, influenza, CMV and Epstein-Barr virus appeared linked to several top co-occurrence clusters. Specific HLA alleles were associated with 15,000 to 20,000 TCR beta sequences at a false discovery rate of 0.05 in a later analysis. Roughly uniform sequencing depth across donors was assumed in presence/absence analyses, although this assumption may not hold. The authors suggested that the approach could potentially be generalized to other disease states and immunological phenotypes. A later analysis found that most CMV-associated TCR beta chains appeared HLA-restricted, with HLA associations seemingly driven largely by CMV exposure. In a later analysis, the rate of TCR association differed among HLA loci, with DRB1 alleles having the most associated TCRs and HLA-C alleles having the fewest. A few of the identified cytomegalovirus-associated TCR beta chains were confirmed in vitro to be specific for cytomegalovirus antigens. Linkage disequilibrium might explain the correlated functional status among segregating V segments, but an unknown experimental factor could not be ruled out. A further reported finding was that TCR beta sequences accurately predicted the HLA-A and HLA-B alleles for most subjects in the first cohort. A cluster of highly shared sequence variants was judged likely to be a technical artifact of the sequencing pipeline. The cohort was sequenced for TCR beta chains only, and without alpha or paired-chain data the features that could be detected were limited. A later genetic analysis associated a missense DCLRE1C variant with V-gene and J-gene trimming of TCR beta chains, and an independent cohort replicated the association. A later analysis found that HLA-associated TCR beta chains were more clonally expanded and had lower generation probabilities than equally common non-associated chains. Broadly in line with IMGT annotations, most TCR beta V segments showed up in productive rearrangements about 87% or about 30% of the time in an earlier analysis of 587 of the donors. Because some donors lacked HLA typing at each locus, the association tests relied only on the typed subset. Assigning TCR associations to individual alleles was difficult when HLA alleles, especially DR and DQ, strongly co-occurred. Immune exposure information for the cohort was limited to CMV serostatus. The study gave a list of more than 150 TCR beta chains associated with cytomegalovirus. Because counts were too low, around 17 rarely observed V segments, including chromosome 9 orphons, were left out of the earlier analysis of approximately 500 of the donors. While some public TCRs were present in many individuals, most TCR sequences turned up only very rarely across donors. A later genetic analysis reported fewer N-insertions in productive TCRs among donors in an Asian-associated ancestry cluster than the approximately 670-donor mean. In both the original and validation cohorts, the classifier was reported to diagnose cytomegalovirus status with high specificity and sensitivity.

The receptor library was made with the immunoSEQ multiplex PCR assay. For the multiplex PCR, a mixture combining 60 forward primers for TCR Vbeta segments and 13 reverse primers for TCR Jbeta segments was used. The CDR3 region of rearranged TCR beta genes was amplified from genomic DNA with a multiplex PCR assay. The Illumina HiSeq System was used to sequence the amplified TCR beta libraries as 87-base-pair reads. Concerning the study's data processing: In a later analysis, roughly 80 million unique TCR beta chains were counted across the 650 to 750 repertoires, and roughly 11 million of these chains were shared by at least two donors. A nearest-neighbor algorithm error-corrected the raw reads and collapsed the reads into unique sequences, merging closely related sequences to remove PCR and sequencing errors. CDR3 sequences were aligned to IMGT reference sequences to assign V, D and J gene segments. For a sequence to be retained, a match of at least six nucleotides was required to both a V gene segment and a J gene segment. Rearrangements were classified as productive when the CDR3 lacked stop codons and remained in frame with V and J, and all other rearrangements were classified as non-productive. CDR3 was defined by IMGT convention, running from the second conserved V-encoded cysteine to the conserved J-encoded phenylalanine. Sequences without an unambiguous match to a single V gene segment were excluded from the earlier analysis of approximately 600 of the donors. In an earlier analysis of more than 500 of the donors, a V segment was called functional when productive rearrangements were above 56.7%, and segregating when the standard deviation between donors exceeded 5%. A statistical classification framework was developed to diagnose cytomegalovirus status using the catalog of TCR beta chain sequences. In a later analysis, TCR nucleotide sequences were compared against IMGT/GENE-DB human TR gene sequences so that V and J genes could be assigned. Using the TCRdist pipeline, a later analysis assigned CDR3 sequences along with most-parsimonious VDJ recombination scenarios. In a later analysis, each TCR beta chain was defined by its CDR3 amino acid sequence together with its V-gene family, and reads lacking a unique V-gene family were excluded. To address suspected cross-contamination and a sequencing artifact, a later analysis removed 592 highly shared, low-generation-probability nucleotide sequences. In a later analysis, a clonal expansion index for each public chain was calculated from normalized within-repertoire ranks of inferred template counts. In a later analysis, generation probabilities were computed using a VDJ recombination model fitted to out-of-frame rearrangements, and the results were checked against IGoR. In a later analysis, TCR-TCR, TCR-HLA and TCR-CMV co-occurrence was scored with hypergeometric tests, and a repertoire-size bias correction was applied to TCR pairs. A later analysis estimated false discovery rates by permuting HLA or CMV assignments 20 times. In a later analysis, co-occurring TCRs were grouped using DBSCAN, and TCRdist sequence similarity was added for clustering within HLA-allele-positive subsets. Repertoires with fewer than 30,000 or more than 120,000 public chains, plus five repertoires with anomalous nucleotide sharing, were excluded from co-occurrence clustering. TCRdb took over this immuneACCESS table, retaining in-frame rearrangements with V and J assigned. Such tables are incomplete; in checked studies, under half of the missing clones stem from an unresolved V gene, and the remainder is unexplained. Clone size and V and J calls were adopted from that table, with D and trimming inferred from the DNA. The sample includes fewer than 90,000 clones, with around 79% observed a single time. The ten largest clones add up to 14% to 15% of the sample.

V sheds 8 bases and J sheds 1 base, leaving 7 bases between their ends. CDR1 and CDR2 were assigned from the germline V gene as SGHRS and YFSETQ. Taken from cysteine to phenylalanine, the CDR3 has 13 residues. The sequence is cut down to CDR3 DNA, 39 bases in frame from base 1. The cohort comprised approximately 700 healthy bone marrow donors. All cohort members were sampled while nominally healthy, although unrecorded immune exposures were likely present. The donor tested CMV seropositive, placing the donor among the 289 seropositive members of the cohort. A peripheral blood sample was collected from each donor, and TCR beta sequencing was performed on peripheral blood mononuclear cells. Genomic DNA was extracted from the blood cell samples with the Qiagen DNeasy Blood Extraction Kit. On this clone: The antigen it binds to is not known. Qualities for individual bases were not recorded, and no much larger clone is one base off.

The sequencing input was PBMCs. The origin of this receptor is a woman aged 40 to 55 in good health and CMV-seropositive. Rearrangement joined TRBV5-1 to TRBJ2-6; too little of a D gene remains to name it. CDR3 sequence: CASTESGANVLTF. The DNA sequence reads TGCGCCAGTACGGAGTCTGGGGCCAACGTCCTGACTTTC.